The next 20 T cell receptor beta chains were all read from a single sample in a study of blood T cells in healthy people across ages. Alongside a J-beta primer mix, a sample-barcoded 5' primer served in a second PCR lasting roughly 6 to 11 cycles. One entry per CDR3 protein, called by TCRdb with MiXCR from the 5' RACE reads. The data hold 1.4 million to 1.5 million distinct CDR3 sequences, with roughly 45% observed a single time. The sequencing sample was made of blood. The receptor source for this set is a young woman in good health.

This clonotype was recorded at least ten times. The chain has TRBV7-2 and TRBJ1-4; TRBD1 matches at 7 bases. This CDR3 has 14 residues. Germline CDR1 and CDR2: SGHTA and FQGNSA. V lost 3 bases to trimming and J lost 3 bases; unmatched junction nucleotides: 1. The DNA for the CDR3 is TGTGCCAGCAGCTTCAGGGGGGCTAATGAAAAACTGTTTTTT. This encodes CASSFRGANEKLFF.

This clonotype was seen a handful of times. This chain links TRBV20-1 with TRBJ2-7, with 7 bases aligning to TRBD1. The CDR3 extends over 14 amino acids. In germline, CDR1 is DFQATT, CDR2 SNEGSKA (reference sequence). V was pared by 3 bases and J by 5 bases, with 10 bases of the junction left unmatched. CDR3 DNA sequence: TGCAGTGCTAGTGGGGGACAGATACTGGACGAGCAGTACTTC. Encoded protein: CSASGGQILDEQYF.

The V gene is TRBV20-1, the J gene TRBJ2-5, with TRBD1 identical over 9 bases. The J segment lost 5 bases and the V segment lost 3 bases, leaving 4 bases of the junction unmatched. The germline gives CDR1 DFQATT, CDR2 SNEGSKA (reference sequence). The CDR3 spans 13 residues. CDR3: CSARRDRDETQYF. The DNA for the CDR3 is TGCAGTGCTAGGAGGGACAGGGACGAGACCCAGTACTTC.

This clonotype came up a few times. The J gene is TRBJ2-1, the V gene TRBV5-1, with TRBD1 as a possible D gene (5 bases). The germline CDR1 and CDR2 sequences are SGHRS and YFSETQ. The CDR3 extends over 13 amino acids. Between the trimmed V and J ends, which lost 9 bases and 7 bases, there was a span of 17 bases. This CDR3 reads CATRPQGLNEQFF. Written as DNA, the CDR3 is TGCGCCACCCGACCCCAGGGTTTGAATGAGCAGTTCTTC.

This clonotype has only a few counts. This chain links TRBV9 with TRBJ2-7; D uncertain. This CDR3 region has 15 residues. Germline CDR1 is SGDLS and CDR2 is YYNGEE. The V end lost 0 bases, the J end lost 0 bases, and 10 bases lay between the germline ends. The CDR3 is CASSVGTASSYEQYF. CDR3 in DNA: TGTGCCAGCAGCGTAGGTACGGCGAGCTCCTACGAGCAGTACTTC.

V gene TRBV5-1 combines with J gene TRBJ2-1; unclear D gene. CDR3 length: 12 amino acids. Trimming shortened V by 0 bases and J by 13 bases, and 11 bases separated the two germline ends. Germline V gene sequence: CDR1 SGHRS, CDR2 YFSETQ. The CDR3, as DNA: TGCGCCAGCAGCTTGGATGGGTCCATCCAGTTCTTC. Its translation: CASSLDGSIQFF.

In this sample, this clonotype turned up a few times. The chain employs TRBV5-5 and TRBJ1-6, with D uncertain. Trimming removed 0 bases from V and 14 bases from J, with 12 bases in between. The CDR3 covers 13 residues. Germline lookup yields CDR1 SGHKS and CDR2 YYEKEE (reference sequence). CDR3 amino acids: CASSLAHTSTLHF. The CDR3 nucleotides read TGTGCCAGCAGCTTGGCCCACACCTCCACCCTCCACTTT. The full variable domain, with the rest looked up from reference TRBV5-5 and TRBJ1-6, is DAGVTQSPTHLIKTRGQQVTLRCSPISGHKSVSWYQQVLGQGPQFIFQYYEKEERGRGNFPDRFSARQFPNYSSELNVNALLLGDSALYLCASSLAHTSTLHFGNGTRLTVT.

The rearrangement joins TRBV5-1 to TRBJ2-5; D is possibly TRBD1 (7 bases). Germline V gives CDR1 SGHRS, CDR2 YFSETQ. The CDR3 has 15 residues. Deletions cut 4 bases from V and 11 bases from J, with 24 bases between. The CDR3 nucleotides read TGCGCCAGCAGCACCTCCGGGACAGCGTCGGGGGAGCAGTACTTC. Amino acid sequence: CASSTSGTASGEQYF.

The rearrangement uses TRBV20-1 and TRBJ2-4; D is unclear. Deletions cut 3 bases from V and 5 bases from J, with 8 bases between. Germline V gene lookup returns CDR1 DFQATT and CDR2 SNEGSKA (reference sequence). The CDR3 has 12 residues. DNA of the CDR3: TGCAGTGCTAGGGACGGCCAAAACATTCAGTACTTC. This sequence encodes CSARDGQNIQYF.

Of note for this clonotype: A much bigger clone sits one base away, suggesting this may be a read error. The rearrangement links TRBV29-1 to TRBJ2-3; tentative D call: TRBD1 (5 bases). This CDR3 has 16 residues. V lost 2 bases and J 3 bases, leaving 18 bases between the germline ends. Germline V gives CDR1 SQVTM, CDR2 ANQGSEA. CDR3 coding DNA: TGCAGCGTTGAACTGACGCAGGGCTTGGTAACAGATACGCAGTATTTT. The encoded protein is CSVELTQGLVTDTQYF.

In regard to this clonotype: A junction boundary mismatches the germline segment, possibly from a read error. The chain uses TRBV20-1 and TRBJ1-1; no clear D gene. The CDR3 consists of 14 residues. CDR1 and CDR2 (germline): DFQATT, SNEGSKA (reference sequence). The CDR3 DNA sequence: TGCAGTGCTAGCGCCCCCGGGTGGAACTCTGAAGCTTTCTTT. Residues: CSASAPGWNSEAFF.

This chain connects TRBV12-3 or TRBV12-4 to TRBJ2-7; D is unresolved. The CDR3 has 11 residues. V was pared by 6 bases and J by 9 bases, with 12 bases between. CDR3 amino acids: CASSPRMRQYF. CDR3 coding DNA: TGTGCCAGCAGCCCCCGGATGCGGCAGTACTTC.

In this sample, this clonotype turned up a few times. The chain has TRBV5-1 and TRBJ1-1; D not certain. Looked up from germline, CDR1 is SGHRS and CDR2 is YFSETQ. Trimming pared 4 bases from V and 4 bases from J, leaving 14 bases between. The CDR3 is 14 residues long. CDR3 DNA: TGCGCCAGCAGCCCAGCGGCAGGAGGCACTGAAGCTTTCTTT. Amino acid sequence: CASSPAAGGTEAFF.

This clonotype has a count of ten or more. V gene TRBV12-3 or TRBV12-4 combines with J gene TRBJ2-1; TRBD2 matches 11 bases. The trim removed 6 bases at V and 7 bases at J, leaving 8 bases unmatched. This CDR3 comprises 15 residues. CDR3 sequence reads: CASRQLAGVTNEQFF. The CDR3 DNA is TGTGCCAGCAGACAACTAGCGGGAGTTACAAATGAGCAGTTCTTC.

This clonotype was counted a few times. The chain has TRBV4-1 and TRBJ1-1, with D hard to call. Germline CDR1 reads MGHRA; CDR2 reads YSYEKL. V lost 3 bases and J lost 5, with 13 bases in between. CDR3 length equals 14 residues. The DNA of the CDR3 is TGCGCCAGCAGCCAGGCCAACTTGGGGACTGAAGCTTTCTTT. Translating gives CASSQANLGTEAFF.

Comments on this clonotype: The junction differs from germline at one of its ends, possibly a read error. The CDR3 region is CASSLRDDQAYNKQFF. DNA for the CDR3: TGTGCCAGCAGCCTAAGGGACGATCAGGCCTACAATAAGCAGTTCTTC. V gene TRBV11-1 combines with J gene TRBJ2-1, with D perhaps being TRBD1 or TRBD2 (5 bases each). Per the germline V gene, CDR1 is SGHAT and CDR2 is FQDESV (reference sequence). The CDR3 contains 16 residues.

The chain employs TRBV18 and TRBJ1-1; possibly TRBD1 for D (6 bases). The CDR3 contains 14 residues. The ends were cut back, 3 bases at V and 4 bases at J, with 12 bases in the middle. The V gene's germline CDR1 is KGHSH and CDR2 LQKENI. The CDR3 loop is CASSPEQGSTEAFF. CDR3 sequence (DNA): TGTGCCAGCTCACCCGAACAGGGTTCCACTGAAGCTTTCTTT.

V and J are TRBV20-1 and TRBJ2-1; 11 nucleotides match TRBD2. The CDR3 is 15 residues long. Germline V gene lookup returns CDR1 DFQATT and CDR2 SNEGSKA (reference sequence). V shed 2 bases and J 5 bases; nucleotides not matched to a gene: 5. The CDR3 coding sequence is TGCAGTGCTAGAAAAGGGACTAGCGGAAACAATGAGCAGTTCTTC. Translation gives CSARKGTSGNNEQFF.

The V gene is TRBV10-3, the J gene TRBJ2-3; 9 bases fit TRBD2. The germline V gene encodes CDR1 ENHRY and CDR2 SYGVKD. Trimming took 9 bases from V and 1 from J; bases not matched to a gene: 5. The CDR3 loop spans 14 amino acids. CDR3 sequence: CAIVAGDGTDTQYF. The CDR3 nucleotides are TGTGCCATTGTAGCGGGAGATGGCACAGATACGCAGTATTTT.

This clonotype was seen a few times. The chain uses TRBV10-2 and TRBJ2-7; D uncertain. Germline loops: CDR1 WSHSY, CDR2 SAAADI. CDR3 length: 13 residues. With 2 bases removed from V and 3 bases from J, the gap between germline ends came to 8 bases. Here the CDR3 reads CASSEPYNYEQYF. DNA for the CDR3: TGCGCCAGCAGTGAGCCGTACAACTACGAGCAGTACTTC.